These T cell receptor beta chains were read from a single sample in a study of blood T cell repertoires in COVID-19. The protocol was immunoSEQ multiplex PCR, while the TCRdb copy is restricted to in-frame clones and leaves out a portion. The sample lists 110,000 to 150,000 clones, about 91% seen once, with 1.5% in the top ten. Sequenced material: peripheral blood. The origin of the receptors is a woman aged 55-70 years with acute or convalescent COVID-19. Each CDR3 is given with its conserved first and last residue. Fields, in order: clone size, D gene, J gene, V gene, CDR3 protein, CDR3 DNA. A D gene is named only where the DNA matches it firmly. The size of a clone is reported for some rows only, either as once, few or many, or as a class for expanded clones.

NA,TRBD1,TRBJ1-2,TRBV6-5,CASGGQGYGYTF,TGTGCCAGCGGGGGACAGGGGTATGGCTACACCTTC
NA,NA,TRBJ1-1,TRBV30,CASSGGPFTEAFF,TGTGCCTCGTCGGGGGGCCCTTTCACTGAAGCTTTCTTT
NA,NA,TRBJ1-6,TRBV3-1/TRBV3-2,CASSQVRGSSPLHF,TGTGCCAGCAGCCAAGTCCGGGGAAGTTCACCCCTCCACTTT
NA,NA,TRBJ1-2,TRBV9,CASSVGLGRDSLYGYTF,TGTGCCAGCAGCGTAGGGCTCGGGCGCGACAGCCTATATGGCTACACCTTC
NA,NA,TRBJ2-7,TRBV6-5,CASTEGVAYEQYF,TGTGCCAGCACCGAGGGGGTAGCCTACGAGCAGTACTTC
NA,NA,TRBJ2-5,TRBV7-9,CASSPLGRPETQYF,TGTGCCAGCAGCCCCCTGGGCCGCCCAGAGACCCAGTACTTC
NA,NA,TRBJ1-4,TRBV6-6,CAISIDGATNEKLFF,TGTGCCATCTCGATCGACGGAGCAACTAATGAAAAACTGTTTTTT
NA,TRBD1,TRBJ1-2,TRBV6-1,CASRGQPSGYTF,TGTGCCAGCAGGGGACAGCCGTCAGGCTACACCTTC
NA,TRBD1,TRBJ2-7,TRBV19,CASSSDRGRWEQYF,TGTGCCAGTAGCTCGGACAGGGGCAGGTGGGAGCAGTACTTC
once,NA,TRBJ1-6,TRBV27,CASSVGSNSPLHF,TGTGCCAGCAGTGTCGGGTCTAATTCACCCCTCCACTTT
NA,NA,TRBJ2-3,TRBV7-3,CASSLKWRTDTQYF,TGTGCCAGCAGCTTAAAATGGCGCACAGATACGCAGTATTTT